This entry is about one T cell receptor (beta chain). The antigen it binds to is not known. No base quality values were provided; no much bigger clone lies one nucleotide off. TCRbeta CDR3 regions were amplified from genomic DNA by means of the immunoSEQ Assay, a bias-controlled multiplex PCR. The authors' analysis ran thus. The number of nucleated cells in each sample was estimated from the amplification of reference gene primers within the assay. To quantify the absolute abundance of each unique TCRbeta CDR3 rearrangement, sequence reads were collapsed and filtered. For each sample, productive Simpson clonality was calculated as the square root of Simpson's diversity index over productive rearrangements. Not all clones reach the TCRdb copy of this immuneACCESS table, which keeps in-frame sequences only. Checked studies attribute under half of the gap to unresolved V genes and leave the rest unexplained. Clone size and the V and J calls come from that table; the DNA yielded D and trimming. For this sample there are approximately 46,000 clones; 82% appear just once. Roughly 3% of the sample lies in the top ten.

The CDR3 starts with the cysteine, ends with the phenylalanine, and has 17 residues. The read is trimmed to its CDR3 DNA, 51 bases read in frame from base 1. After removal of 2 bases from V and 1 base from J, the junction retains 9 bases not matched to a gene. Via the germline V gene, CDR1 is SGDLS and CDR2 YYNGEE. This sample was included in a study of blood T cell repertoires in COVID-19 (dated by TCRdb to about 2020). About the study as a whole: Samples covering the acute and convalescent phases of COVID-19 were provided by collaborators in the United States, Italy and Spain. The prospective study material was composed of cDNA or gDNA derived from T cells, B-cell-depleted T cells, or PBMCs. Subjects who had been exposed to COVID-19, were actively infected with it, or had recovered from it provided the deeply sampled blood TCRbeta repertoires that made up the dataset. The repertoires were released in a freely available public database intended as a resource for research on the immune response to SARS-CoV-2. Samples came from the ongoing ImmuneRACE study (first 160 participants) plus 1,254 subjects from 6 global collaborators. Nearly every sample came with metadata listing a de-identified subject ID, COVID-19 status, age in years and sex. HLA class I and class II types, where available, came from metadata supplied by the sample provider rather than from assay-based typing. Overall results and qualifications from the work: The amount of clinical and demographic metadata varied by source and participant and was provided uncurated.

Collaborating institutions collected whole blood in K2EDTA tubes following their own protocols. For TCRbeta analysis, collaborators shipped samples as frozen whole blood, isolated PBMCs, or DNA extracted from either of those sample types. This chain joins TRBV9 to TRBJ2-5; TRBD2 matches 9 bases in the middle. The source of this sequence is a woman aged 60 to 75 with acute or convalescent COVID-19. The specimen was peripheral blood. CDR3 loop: CASSVGAGGISQETQYF. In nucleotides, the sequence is TGTGCCAGCAGCGTGGGAGCGGGGGGCATAAGCCAAGAGACCCAGTACTTC.